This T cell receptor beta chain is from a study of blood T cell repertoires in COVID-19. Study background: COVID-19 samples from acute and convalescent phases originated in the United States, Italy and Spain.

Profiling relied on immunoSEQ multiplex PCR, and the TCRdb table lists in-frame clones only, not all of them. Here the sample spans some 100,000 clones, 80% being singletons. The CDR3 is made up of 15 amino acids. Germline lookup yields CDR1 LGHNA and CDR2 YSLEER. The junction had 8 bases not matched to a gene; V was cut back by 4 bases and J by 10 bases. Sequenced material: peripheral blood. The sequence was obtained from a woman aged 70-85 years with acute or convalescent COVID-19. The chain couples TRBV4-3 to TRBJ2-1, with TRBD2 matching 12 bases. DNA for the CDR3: TGCGCCAGCAGCCCGGCTAGCGGGGGGGCTCAGGAGCAGTTCTTC. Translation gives CASSPASGGAQEQFF.